The 18 T cell receptor beta chains below were found in one sample sequenced in a study of T cell changes during pregnancy in multiple sclerosis. Sequencing was performed with immunoSEQ multiplex PCR; in TCRdb, only in-frame clones are kept and a portion is missing. The data contain tens of thousands of clones, 92% of them singletons. This specimen consisted of peripheral blood, obtained in the first trimester of pregnancy. The receptors were gathered from a female donor with multiple sclerosis, enrolled in a pregnancy study.

The chain carries TRBV9 and TRBJ2-1; 10 bases match TRBD2. Losses at the gene ends were 5 bases for V and 4 bases for J; bases not matched to a gene: 6. This CDR3 is built from 15 residues. Germline-derived CDR1 and CDR2 are SGDLS and YYNGEE. This CDR3 is CASRFTSGMYNEQFF. The CDR3 coding sequence is TGTGCCAGCAGATTTACTAGCGGGATGTACAATGAGCAGTTCTTC.

J is TRBJ1-1 and V is TRBV7-6; no clear D gene. The CDR3 is 13 amino acids. V lost 3 bases, J lost 6 bases, and 11 bases lay in between. Germline-derived CDR1 and CDR2 are SGHVS and FNYEAQ. CDR3 nucleotide sequence: TGTGCCAGCAGCTTGCTCGGGGAGGCTGAAGCTTTCTTT. Amino acid sequence: CASSLLGEAEAFF.

This sequence joins TRBV4-1 and TRBJ1-1, with TRBD1 as a possible D gene (6 bases). The CDR3 extends over 14 amino acids. The V end was cut by 0 bases, the J end by 2 bases, with 7 bases between. CDR1 MGHRA and CDR2 YSYEKL come from the germline V gene. CDR3 nucleotide sequence: TGCGCCAGCAGCCAAGAGGACAGCAACACTGAAGCTTTCTTT. This translates into CASSQEDSNTEAFF.

This clone was seen a few times. The chain is built from TRBV2 and TRBJ2-7; 9 positions agree with TRBD1. V lost 6 bases and J lost 7; bases outside the gene matches: 13. The CDR3 consists of 15 residues. CDR1 is SNHLY and CDR2 is FYNNEI in the germline V gene. The DNA of the CDR3 is TGTGCCAGCAGATTTGCCGGGACAGGGTCAAGAGAGCAGTACTTC. It encodes CASRFAGTGSREQYF.

This clone was seen a handful of times. The genes are TRBV9 and TRBJ2-1, with TRBD2 matching over 7 bases. The germline gives CDR1 SGDLS, CDR2 YYNGEE. V shed 2 bases, J shed 7 bases, and the junction held 9 bases outside the gene matches. There are 15 residues in the CDR3. CDR3 sequence: CASSVTSVGGNEQFF. In nucleotides, the CDR3 is TGTGCCAGCAGCGTTACTAGCGTTGGGGGGAATGAGCAGTTCTTC.

The rearrangement uses TRBV9 and TRBJ1-1; unclear D gene. Between the trimmed V and J ends, which lost 0 bases and 1 base, there was a span of 7 bases. The germline V gene has CDR1 SGDLS and CDR2 YYNGEE. The CDR3 is made up of 14 amino acids. The CDR3 loop reads CASSVDGRNTEAFF. DNA for the CDR3: TGTGCCAGCAGCGTAGACGGGAGGAACACTGAAGCTTTCTTT.

This chain links TRBV14 with TRBJ2-1; 7 bases agree with TRBD2. Germline CDR1 and CDR2: SGHDN and FVKESK. With V trimmed by 0 bases and J by 8 bases, 10 bases remained unmatched. CDR3 length equals 16 residues. Written as DNA, the CDR3 is TGTGCCAGCAGCCAAGAGTGGACTAGGTTACGGTATGAGCAGTTCTTC. This encodes CASSQEWTRLRYEQFF.

This sequence joins TRBV5-6 and TRBJ1-6; 8 bases fit TRBD1. The length of the CDR3 is 16 residues. J was trimmed by 8 bases and V by 0 bases; bases with no gene match: 7. CDR1 and CDR2 (germline): SGHDT, YYEEEE. CDR3 in amino acids: CASSLAAGTGDSPLHF. The DNA of the CDR3 is TGTGCCAGCAGCTTGGCCGCCGGGACAGGCGATTCACCCCTCCACTTT.

The gene calls are TRBV7-9 and TRBJ2-2, with D perhaps TRBD1 (6 bases). This CDR3 is 16 amino acids long. Germline V CDR1 and CDR2: SEHNR, FQNEAQ (reference sequence). The germline V and J ends were trimmed by 2 bases and 0 bases, with 10 bases remaining between them. CDR3: CASSLFRGANTGELFF. In DNA, the CDR3 is TGTGCCAGCAGCTTATTCAGGGGCGCGAACACCGGGGAGCTGTTTTTT.

This clone is a singleton in its sample. This rearrangement joins TRBV29-1 to TRBJ2-1; 11 bases are shared with TRBD2. This CDR3 has 13 residues. Germline CDR1 reads SQVTM; CDR2 reads ANQGSEA. Unmatched junction bases numbered 5, after V lost 6 bases and J lost 7 bases. The chain's CDR3 is CSVWASGRNEQFF. In DNA form, the CDR3 reads TGCAGCGTCTGGGCTAGCGGGAGGAATGAGCAGTTCTTC.

The genes are TRBV23-1 and TRBJ2-2; weak D call: TRBD2 (6 bases). TRBV23-1 is placed among ORFs of uncertain function. This CDR3 has 15 amino acids. V shed 0 bases and J shed 4 bases, with 9 bases lying between them. The CDR3 sequence is CASSQSGGGTGELFF. CDR3 DNA sequence: TGCGCCAGCAGTCAATCGGGGGGTGGCACCGGGGAGCTGTTTTTT.

This clone showed up just once. This chain connects TRBV19 to TRBJ2-1, with unresolved D. The germline CDR1 and CDR2 sequences are LNHDA and SQIVND (reference sequence). The length of the CDR3 is 11 residues. Trimming cost V 5 bases and J 7 bases, with 6 bases left between them. The CDR3 loop reads CASSEMNEQFF. CDR3 in DNA: TGTGCCAGTAGTGAGATGAATGAGCAGTTCTTC.

The rearrangement links TRBV28 to TRBJ2-5; D is unresolved. The V and J ends lost 5 bases and 0 bases respectively, with 7 bases between them. The CDR3 consists of 13 residues. Germline lookup yields CDR1 MDHEN and CDR2 SYDVKM. As DNA, the CDR3 is TGTGCCAGCAGTGACTCGTACCAAGAGACCCAGTACTTC. The encoded protein is CASSDSYQETQYF. Together with reference TRBV28 and TRBJ2-5, the CDR3 gives the full variable domain: DVKVTQSSRYLVKRTGEKVFLECVQDMDHENMFWYRQDPGLGLRLIYFSYDVKMKEKGDIPEGYSVSREKKERFSLILESASTNQTSMYLCASSDSYQETQYFGPGTRLLVL.

The chain joins TRBV18 to TRBJ2-1; 7 bases align to TRBD2. The trim removed 4 bases at V and 9 bases at J, leaving 21 bases unmatched. The CDR3 consists of 18 residues. Per the germline V gene, CDR1 is KGHSH and CDR2 is LQKENI. CDR3 in DNA: TGTGCCAGCTCACACCTACTACCGGGCGGGAGTATGGAGGTTGAGCAGTTCTTC. Its translation: CASSHLLPGGSMEVEQFF.

This clone was seen only once. V is TRBV28 and J is TRBJ1-5; 7 positions agree with TRBD1. Germline trimming cut 5 bases from V and 0 bases from J; bases unmatched to any gene: 13. The CDR3 extends over 18 amino acids. Germline V CDR1 and CDR2: MDHEN, SYDVKM. The CDR3 DNA reads as TGTGCCAGCAGTATTGGCACAGGGGCCGGTTCTAGCAATCAGCCCCAGCATTTT. This translates into CASSIGTGAGSSNQPQHF.

The rearrangement joins TRBV13 to TRBJ2-2; weak D call: TRBD1 (5 bases). The germline V gene encodes CDR1 PRHDT and CDR2 FYEKMQ (reference sequence). The CDR3 is 14 amino acids. V was cut by 6 bases and J by 0 bases, with 8 bases left in between. CDR3 DNA sequence: TGTGCCAGCAGTTCGGACACGAACACCGGGGAGCTGTTTTTT. Translating gives CASSSDTNTGELFF. The full variable domain, rest sourced from reference TRBV13 and TRBJ2-2, is AAGVIQSPRHLIKEKRETATLKCYPIPRHDTVYWYQQGPGQDPQFLISFYEKMQSDKGSIPDRFSAQQFSDYHSELNMSSLELGDSALYFCASSSDTNTGELFFGEGSRLTVL.

The CDR3 DNA is TGTGCCAGCAGCCTCTCCCGGGAACAAGAGACCCAGTACTTC. Protein: CASSLSREQETQYF. The gene calls are TRBV7-9 and TRBJ2-5, with D perhaps matching TRBD2 (5 bases). This CDR3 spans 14 amino acids. Per germline, CDR1 SEHNR and CDR2 FQNEAQ (reference sequence). With 5 bases removed from V and 2 bases from J, the gap between germline ends came to 12 bases.

The V and J genes are TRBV27 and TRBJ1-5; D might be TRBD1 (6 bases). Germline V lookup: CDR1 MNHEY, CDR2 SMNVEV (reference sequence). V lost 3 bases to trimming and J lost 3 bases, with 21 bases between them. CDR3 length: 18 amino acids. The CDR3 loop reads CASSLGARAGRNNQPQHF. The CDR3 DNA follows: TGTGCCAGCAGTTTGGGGGCCCGGGCAGGGCGAAACAATCAGCCCCAGCATTTT.